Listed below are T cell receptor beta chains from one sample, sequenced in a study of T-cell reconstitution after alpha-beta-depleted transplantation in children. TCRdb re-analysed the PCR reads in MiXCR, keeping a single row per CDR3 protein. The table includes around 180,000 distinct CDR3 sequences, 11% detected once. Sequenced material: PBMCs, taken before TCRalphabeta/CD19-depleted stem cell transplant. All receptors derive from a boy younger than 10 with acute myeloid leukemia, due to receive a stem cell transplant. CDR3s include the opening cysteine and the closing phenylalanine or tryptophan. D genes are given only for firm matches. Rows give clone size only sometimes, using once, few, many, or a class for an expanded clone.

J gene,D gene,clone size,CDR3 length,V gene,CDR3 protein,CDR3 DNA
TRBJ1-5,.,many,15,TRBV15,CATSRVVTGVQPQHF,TGTGCCACCAGCAGAGTGGTGACGGGGGTACAGCCCCAGCATTTT
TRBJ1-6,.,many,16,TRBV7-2,CASSLAGGSYNSPLHF,TGTGCCAGCAGCTTAGCAGGGGGCTCCTATAATTCACCCCTCCACTTT
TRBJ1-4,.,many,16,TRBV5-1,CASSQGRGSTNEKLFF,TGCGCCAGCAGCCAGGGGAGGGGAAGTACTAATGAAAAACTGTTTTTT
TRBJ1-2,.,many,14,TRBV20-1,CSASSSAGLGGYTF,TGCAGTGCTAGCAGTTCTGCGGGCCTGGGGGGCTACACCTTC
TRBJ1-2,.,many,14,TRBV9,CASSEIQGPHGYTF,TGTGCCAGCAGCGAAATACAGGGTCCCCATGGCTACACCTTC
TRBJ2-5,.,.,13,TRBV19,CASSIPPQETQYF,TGTGCCAGTAGTATCCCCCCCCAAGAGACCCAGTACTTC
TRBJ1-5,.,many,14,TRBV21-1,CASVWGYSNQPQHF,TGTGCCAGCGTTTGGGGTTATAGCAATCAGCCCCAGCATTTT
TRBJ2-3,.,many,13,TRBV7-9,CASSFTLAHTQYF,TGTGCCAGCAGCTTTACGTTGGCCCATACGCAGTATTTT
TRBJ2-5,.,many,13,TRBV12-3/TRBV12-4,CASSTRWQETQYF,TGTGCCAGCAGTACCCGGTGGCAAGAGACCCAGTACTTC
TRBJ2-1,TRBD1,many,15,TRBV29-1,CSVEELDRGYNEQFF,TGCAGCGTTGAAGAATTGGACAGGGGATACAATGAGCAGTTCTTC
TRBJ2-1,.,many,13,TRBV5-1,CASSQPTYNEQFF,TGCGCCAGCAGCCAACCAACTTACAATGAGCAGTTCTTC
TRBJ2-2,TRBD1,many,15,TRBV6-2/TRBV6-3,CASSYSGTESGELFF,TGTGCCAGCAGTTACTCCGGGACAGAGAGCGGGGAGCTGTTTTTT
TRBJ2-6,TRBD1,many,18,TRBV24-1,CATSDTMTGDSGANVLTF,TGTGCCACCAGTGATACGATGACAGGGGACTCTGGGGCCAACGTCCTGACTTTC
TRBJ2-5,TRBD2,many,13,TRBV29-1,CSALAGAEETQYF,TGCAGCGCCCTAGCGGGAGCAGAGGAGACCCAGTACTTC
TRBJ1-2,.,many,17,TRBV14,CASSHKQSPIPGYGYTF,TGTGCCAGCAGCCACAAGCAGAGTCCCATTCCGGGCTATGGCTACACCTTC
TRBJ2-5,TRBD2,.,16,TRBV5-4,CASSLLASGDQETHYF,TGTGCCAGCAGCTTGCTAGCTAGCGGAGACCAAGAGACCCATTACTTC
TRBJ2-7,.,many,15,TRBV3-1,CASSQDGQGGDEQYF,TGTGCCAGCAGCCAAGATGGTCAGGGAGGAGACGAGCAGTACTTC
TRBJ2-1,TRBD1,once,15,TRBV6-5,CASVGAGGSKDEQFF,TGTGCCAGCGTGGGTGCAGGGGGTTCAAAAGATGAGCAGTTCTTC
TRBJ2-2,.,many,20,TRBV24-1,CATSDLPGTDKGENTGELFF,TGTGCCACCAGTGATTTACCCGGGACGGATAAAGGGGAGAACACCGGGGAGCTGTTTTTT
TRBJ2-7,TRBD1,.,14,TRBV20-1,CSAMARDRAYEQYF,TGCAGTGCTATGGCCCGGGACAGGGCCTACGAGCAGTACTTC
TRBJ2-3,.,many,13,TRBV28,CASSQIGVSTQYF,TGTGCCAGCAGCCAGATAGGAGTTAGTACGCAGTATTTT
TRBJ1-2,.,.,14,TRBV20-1,CSARDPHSNYGYTF,TGCAGTGCTAGAGACCCGCACTCTAACTATGGCTACACCTTC
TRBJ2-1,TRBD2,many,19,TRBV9,CASSVAGLAGWGGNGEQFF,TGTGCCAGCAGCGTAGCGGGTCTAGCGGGATGGGGCGGCAACGGTGAGCAGTTCTTC
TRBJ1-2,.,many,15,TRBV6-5,CASSSDGDTNYGYTF,TGTGCCAGCAGTTCGGACGGGGATACTAACTATGGCTACACCTTC
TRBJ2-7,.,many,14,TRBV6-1,CASSEVRAAKILYF,TGTGCCAGCAGTGAAGTTCGGGCGGCCAAGATTCTGTACTTC
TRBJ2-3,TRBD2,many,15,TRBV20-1,CSASGRLAGGDTQYF,TGCAGTGCTAGTGGAAGACTAGCGGGGGGAGATACGCAGTATTTT
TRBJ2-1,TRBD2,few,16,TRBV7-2,CASTRTSGNLYNEQFF,TGTGCCAGCACGAGGACTAGCGGGAACCTTTACAATGAGCAGTTCTTC
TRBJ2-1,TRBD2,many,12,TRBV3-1,CASSPAGGVVFF,TGTGCCAGCAGCCCGGCGGGGGGCGTCGTATTCTTC
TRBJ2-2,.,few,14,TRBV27,CASSPGMNTGELFF,TGTGCCAGCAGTCCAGGGATGAACACCGGGGAGCTGTTTTTT
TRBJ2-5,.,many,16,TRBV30,CAWVRGGRTIQETQYF,TGTGCCTGGGTGCGCGGAGGGAGGACTATCCAAGAGACCCAGTACTTC
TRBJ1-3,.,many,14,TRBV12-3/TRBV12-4,CASRRGSSGNTIYF,TGTGCCAGCAGGCGAGGATCCTCTGGAAACACCATATATTTT
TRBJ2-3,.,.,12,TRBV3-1,CASSPPGHTQYF,TGTGCCAGCAGCCCGCCAGGGCATACGCAGTATTTT
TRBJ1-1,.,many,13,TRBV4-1,CASSRALDTEAFF,TGCGCCAGCAGCCGAGCGTTGGACACTGAAGCTTTCTTT
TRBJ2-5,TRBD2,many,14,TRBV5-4,CASSFGGSQETQYF,TGTGCCAGCAGCTTCGGGGGGAGTCAAGAGACCCAGTACTTC
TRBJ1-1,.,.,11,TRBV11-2,CASTPGREAFF,TGTGCCAGCACCCCCGGCCGGGAAGCTTTCTTT
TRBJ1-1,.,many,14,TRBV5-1,CASSTRGSGTEAFF,TGCGCCAGCAGCACTCGGGGGTCGGGCACTGAAGCTTTCTTT
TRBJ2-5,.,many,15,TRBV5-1,CASSLATDNQETQYF,TGCGCCAGCAGCTTGGCTACAGATAACCAAGAGACCCAGTACTTC
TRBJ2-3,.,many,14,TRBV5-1,CASRVNYGTDTQYF,TGCGCCAGCAGGGTCAACTATGGCACAGATACGCAGTATTTT
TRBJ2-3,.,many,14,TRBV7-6,CASSLAAGPALPYF,TGTGCCAGCAGCTTAGCGGCAGGCCCGGCATTGCCGTATTTT
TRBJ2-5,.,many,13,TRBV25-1,CASSESARETQYF,TGTGCCAGCAGTGAATCTGCCCGGGAGACCCAGTACTTC
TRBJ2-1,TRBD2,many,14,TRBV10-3,CAIGAASGGNEQFF,TGTGCCATCGGGGCGGCTAGCGGGGGAAATGAGCAGTTCTTC
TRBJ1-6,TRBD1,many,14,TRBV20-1,CSASAGTGSSPLHF,TGCAGTGCTAGTGCCGGGACAGGCTCTTCACCCCTCCACTTT
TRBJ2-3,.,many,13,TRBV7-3,CASTPLARDTQYF,TGTGCCAGCACCCCCCTCGCCCGAGATACGCAGTATTTT